Listed below are T cell receptor beta chains from one sample, sequenced in a study of T cell repertoires in cytomegalovirus infection. In TCRdb, the reads were re-called with MiXCR into one record per CDR3 protein. Altogether 150,000 or so distinct CDR3 sequences are present, approximately 17% being singletons, with the ten largest covering around a sixth. Sequencing was performed on CD8+ T cells from PBMCs. These receptors were taken from a human donor in good health (CMV status not recorded). Some clones in this sample may be carry-over from other donors' samples. CDR3s leave out the opening cysteine and the closing phenylalanine or tryptophan. D genes are given only for firm matches. For some rows the clone size is stated as once, few or many, or as a class when expanded; others skip it.

D gene	J gene	clone size	V gene	CDR3 protein
TRBD2	TRBJ2-2	-	TRBV20-1	SVAGVAGELF
TRBD1	TRBJ1-2	few	TRBV18	ASSPPTGVVIT
TRBD2	TRBJ2-1	many	TRBV6-5	ASSYSKGLVRDEQF
-	TRBJ2-2	-	TRBV4-1	ASSQDNDRSTGELF
-	TRBJ1-6	few	TRBV7-2	ASSLDRTSSYNSPLH
-	TRBJ2-2	-	TRBV18	ASSHRADTGELF
-	TRBJ2-7	-	TRBV12-3/TRBV12-4	ASSPGVKAEQY
TRBD1	TRBJ1-5	few	TRBV28	ASGQRTGRNQPQH
-	TRBJ2-1	-	TRBV7-9	VSSFGSFPEQF
TRBD1	TRBJ1-2	-	TRBV25-1	ASSAIGTGGNGYT
-	TRBJ2-7	few	TRBV29-1	SVERGYEQY
-	TRBJ1-1	-	TRBV7-6	ASSPEPNRAEAF
TRBD1	TRBJ2-7	-	TRBV14	ASSRPGQGPYEQY
-	TRBJ2-7	-	TRBV6-2/TRBV6-3	ASTRPQGRESYEQY
-	TRBJ1-2	-	TRBV5-4	ASSFGTTIGYGYT
TRBD1	TRBJ2-5	-	TRBV5-4	ASSDGQGKTQY
-	TRBJ2-7	few	TRBV7-9	ASSFRTAPYEQY